A single sample is the source of the 22 T cell receptor beta chains below, sequenced in a study of T cell clones after liver transplantation. The protocol was immunoSEQ multiplex PCR, while the TCRdb copy is restricted to in-frame clones and leaves out a portion. The profile shows around 100,000 clones, around 80% of them singletons. Sequenced material: CD4+ T cells from blood, taken approximately 45 months after liver transplant. The receptor set was obtained from a human patient who received a liver transplant. Some T cells may trace back to the graft donor.

The gene calls are TRBV19 and TRBJ1-2; 11 bases are a match to TRBD1. V trimming: 5 bases; J trimming: 4 bases; junction bases outside the gene matches: 12. The CDR3 has 17 amino acids. Germline V CDR1 and CDR2: LNHDA, SQIVND (reference sequence). CDR3 DNA: TGTGCCAGTAGTTCCACCGGGACAGGGGGTCATACCTATGGCTACACCTTC. This codes for CASSSTGTGGHTYGYTF.

This chain joins TRBV6-6 and TRBJ1-1; 8 bases agree with TRBD1. The germline CDR1 and CDR2 sequences are MNHNY and SVGAGI (reference sequence). The CDR3 runs to 13 residues. After removal of 6 bases from V and 4 bases from J, the junction contained 4 bases not matched to a gene. The CDR3 here is CASRDRDGTEAFF. The CDR3 bases are TGTGCCAGCAGGGACAGGGATGGCACTGAAGCTTTCTTT.

The chain uses TRBV28 and TRBJ2-1, with D unclear. This CDR3 comprises 12 residues. With 2 bases removed from V and 8 bases from J, the gap between germline ends came to 7 bases. The germline gives CDR1 MDHEN, CDR2 SYDVKM. Here the CDR3 DNA reads TGTGCCAGCAGTTTAGTTAGGGATGAGCAGTTCTTC. As protein: CASSLVRDEQFF.

The sample holds one count of this clone. This chain links TRBV27 with TRBJ1-5; no definite D call. The V end lost 3 bases, the J end lost 3 bases, and 9 bases lay between the germline ends. The CDR3 sequence is 14 residues long. Germline CDR1 reads MNHEY; CDR2 reads SMNVEV (reference sequence). CDR3 in amino acids: CASSFNWFNQPQHF. For the CDR3, the DNA is TGTGCCAGCAGTTTCAATTGGTTCAATCAGCCCCAGCATTTT.

The chain is built from TRBV11-3 and TRBJ2-3, with 8 positions matching TRBD2. This CDR3 has 15 amino acids. The germline V gene has CDR1 SGHNT and CDR2 YENEEA. The trim removed 5 bases at V and 0 bases at J, leaving 4 bases unmatched. CDR3 nucleotides: TGTGCCAGCAGCCCGGGGGGGGTCAGCACAGATACGCAGTATTTT. This gives the protein CASSPGGVSTDTQYF. The full variable domain, completed using reference TRBV11-3 and TRBJ2-3, is EAGVVQSPRYKIIEKKQPVAFWCNPISGHNTLYWYLQNLGQGPELLIRYENEEAVDDSQLPKDRFSAERLKGVDSTLKIQPAELGDSAVYLCASSPGGVSTDTQYFGPGTRLTVL.

This clone was observed a handful of times. This chain connects TRBV20-1 to TRBJ2-7; D is ambiguous. The CDR3 loop spans 10 amino acids. CDR1 and CDR2 (germline): DFQATT, SNEGSKA (reference sequence). With 6 bases removed from V and 5 bases from J, the gap between germline ends came to 8 bases. CDR3 bases: TGCAGTGCGAGCGACCACGAGCAGTACTTC. The encoded protein is CSASDHEQYF.

This rearrangement joins TRBV7-8 to TRBJ2-1, with TRBD2 identical over 12 bases. V was clipped by 1 base and J by 2 bases; unmatched bases: 12. CDR1 is SGHVS, CDR2 FQNEAQ, per germline. The CDR3 totals 20 residues. The CDR3 reads CASSLVYLAGGPETYNEQFF. The DNA of the CDR3 is TGTGCCAGCAGCTTAGTGTACCTAGCGGGGGGGCCGGAGACCTACAATGAGCAGTTCTTC. Supplemented by reference TRBV7-8 and TRBJ2-1, the full variable domain reads GAGVSQSPRYKVAKRGQDVALRCDPISGHVSLFWYQQALGQGPEFLTYFQNEAQLDKSGLPSDRFFAERPEGSVSTLKIQRTQQEDSAVYLCASSLVYLAGGPETYNEQFFGPGTRLTVL.

This clone was detected only once. The V and J genes are TRBV2 and TRBJ1-5; no definite D call. Deletions cut 0 bases from V and 1 base from J, with 7 bases between. CDR1 is SNHLY and CDR2 is FYNNEI in the germline V gene. There are 15 residues in the CDR3. The CDR3 spells CASSEALGSNQPQHF. CDR3 DNA sequence: TGTGCCAGCAGTGAAGCGCTTGGCAGCAATCAGCCCCAGCATTTT.

The chain uses TRBV11-1 and TRBJ2-7; D is uncertain. This CDR3 is built from 16 residues. Trimming left V 4 bases short and J 7 bases short, with 23 bases between. Germline lookup yields CDR1 SGHAT and CDR2 FQDESV (reference sequence). The CDR3 reads CASSSGGASSSWEQYF. For the CDR3, the DNA is TGTGCCAGCAGCTCCGGTGGTGCTTCGTCGAGCTGGGAGCAGTACTTC. The full variable domain, its missing parts supplied by reference TRBV11-1 and TRBJ2-7, is EAEVAQSPRYKITEKSQAVAFWCDPISGHATLYWYRQILGQGPELLVQFQDESVVDDSQLPKDRFSAERLKGVDSTLKIQPAELGDSAMYLCASSSGGASSSWEQYFGPGTRLTVT.

The CDR3 spells CASSFTGLTDTQYF. CDR3 bases: TGTGCCAGCAGTTTCACGGGACTCACAGATACGCAGTATTTT. V usage is TRBV28 and J usage is TRBJ2-3; D perhaps matches TRBD2 (6 bases). Deletions cut 3 bases from V and 2 bases from J, with 9 bases between. This CDR3 is 14 amino acids long. Germline CDR1 is MDHEN and CDR2 is SYDVKM.

CDR3 loop: CASSQDWQGSEAFF. As DNA, the CDR3 is TGCGCCAGCAGCCAAGACTGGCAGGGCTCTGAAGCTTTCTTT. The chain combines TRBV4-1 with TRBJ1-1; a possible D gene is TRBD1 (5 bases). Germline V gene sequence: CDR1 MGHRA, CDR2 YSYEKL. The V gene lost 0 bases and the J gene lost 6 bases, with 11 bases spanning the gap. The CDR3 is 14 residues long.

The rearrangement links TRBV27 to TRBJ1-5, with TRBD1 identical over 9 bases. CDR3 size: 16 residues. The V gene end was trimmed by 4 bases and the J gene end by 7 bases; junction bases not matched to a gene: 11. Germline loops: CDR1 MNHEY, CDR2 SMNVEV (reference sequence). CDR3 protein: CASSSWAGQGGQPQHF. The CDR3 nucleotides read TGTGCCAGCAGTTCTTGGGCGGGACAGGGTGGACAGCCCCAGCATTTT.

The rearrangement uses TRBV19 and TRBJ1-3, with a possible D match to TRBD1 (6 bases). The CDR3 loop spans 15 amino acids. Germline V gene lookup returns CDR1 LNHDA and CDR2 SQIVND (reference sequence). V lost 9 bases, J lost 0 bases, and 15 bases lay in between. In nucleotides, the CDR3 is TGTGCCAGCGTCTCAGACAGGAGCTCTGGAAACACCATATATTTT. This gives the protein CASVSDRSSGNTIYF.

The chain joins TRBV6-4 to TRBJ2-1; TRBD2 matches 7 bases. The CDR3 contains 16 residues. V shed 4 bases, J shed 10 bases, and the junction held 16 bases outside the gene matches. The germline V gene encodes CDR1 MRHNA and CDR2 SNTAGT. The CDR3 spells CASSGGGTDLFIEQFF. CDR3 bases: TGTGCCAGCAGTGGGGGGGGAACCGACCTATTTATCGAGCAGTTCTTC.

Comment on this clone: Other DNA sequences in the sample encode the same CDR3. The chain joins TRBV5-1 to TRBJ2-3; possibly TRBD1 for D (6 bases). Trimming left V 3 bases short and J 4 bases short, with 12 bases between. The CDR3 is 14 amino acids. CDR1 and CDR2 from the germline V gene are SGHRS and YFSETQ. The CDR3 nucleotides are TGCGCCAGCAGCTGGGATCAGGGGTCAGATACGCAGTATTTT. Translated, it gives CASSWDQGSDTQYF.

The chain joins TRBV19 to TRBJ1-4; the D is unclear. Trimming took 3 bases from V and 8 from J, leaving 7 bases between them. The CDR3 totals 12 residues. CDR1 and CDR2 from the germline V gene are LNHDA and SQIVND (reference sequence). CDR3 DNA: TGTGCCAGTAGTATCGGTGGAGAAAAACTGTTTTTT. As protein: CASSIGGEKLFF.

V gene TRBV2 combines with J gene TRBJ1-5, with unresolved D. CDR1 is SNHLY, CDR2 FYNNEI, per germline. CDR3 length equals 16 residues. Trimming pared 5 bases from V and 0 bases from J, leaving 14 bases between. In nucleotides, the CDR3 is TGTGCCAGCAGTAGAATCTACAGAAGTAGCAATCAGCCCCAGCATTTT. Residues: CASSRIYRSSNQPQHF.

The V gene is TRBV7-8, the J gene TRBJ2-1; the match to TRBD1 covers 7 bases. Trimming at V came to 5 bases and at J to 5 bases, leaving 15 bases not matched to a gene. Germline V CDR1 and CDR2: SGHVS, FQNEAQ. The CDR3 is made up of 17 amino acids. Here the CDR3 DNA reads TGTGCCAGCAGCGAGACAGGGTTCCGCAGGACGAACAATGAGCAGTTCTTC. Translating gives CASSETGFRRTNNEQFF.

The chain links TRBV5-1 to TRBJ2-5; a possible D gene is TRBD1 (6 bases). CDR3 length: 14 amino acids. Trimming removed 4 bases from V and 1 base from J, with 11 bases in between. Germline assignment: CDR1 SGHRS and CDR2 YFSETQ. The CDR3: CASSVGQSQETQYF. The CDR3 DNA is TGCGCCAGCAGCGTAGGACAGTCCCAAGAGACCCAGTACTTC.

This chain uses TRBV7-3 with TRBJ2-2; a possible D gene is TRBD2 (6 bases). V was trimmed by 5 bases and J by 1 base, leaving 11 bases between them. Germline CDR1 reads SGHTA; CDR2 reads FQGTGA. This CDR3 comprises 15 residues. CDR3 protein: CASSPRGGNTGELFF. CDR3 nucleotides: TGTGCCAGCAGCCCGCGGGGCGGGAACACCGGGGAGCTGTTTTTT. Using reference TRBV7-3 and TRBJ2-2 for the parts outside the CDR3, the full variable domain is GAGVSQTPSNKVTEKGKYVELRCDPISGHTALYWYRQSLGQGPEFLIYFQGTGAADDSGLPNDRFFAVRPEGSVSTLKIQRTERGDSAVYLCASSPRGGNTGELFFGEGSRLTVL.

The rearrangement uses TRBV7-2 and TRBJ2-5; 11 bases are shared with TRBD2. This CDR3 is built from 15 residues. Losses at the gene ends were 0 bases for V and 5 bases for J; bases not matched to a gene: 2. Germline lookup yields CDR1 SGHTA and CDR2 FQGNSA. The CDR3 reads CASSLASGGAETQYF. In DNA form, the CDR3 reads TGTGCCAGCAGCTTAGCTAGCGGGGGGGCCGAGACCCAGTACTTC.

The chain uses TRBV11-2 and TRBJ2-1, with 8 bases identical to TRBD1. Germline CDR1 and CDR2: SGHAT and FQNNGV. V lost 0 bases and J lost 2; bases outside the gene matches: 0. The CDR3 contains 15 residues. The CDR3 DNA sequence: TGTGCCAGCAGCTTAGAACAGGGGGCCTACAATGAGCAGTTCTTC. Protein sequence: CASSLEQGAYNEQFF.